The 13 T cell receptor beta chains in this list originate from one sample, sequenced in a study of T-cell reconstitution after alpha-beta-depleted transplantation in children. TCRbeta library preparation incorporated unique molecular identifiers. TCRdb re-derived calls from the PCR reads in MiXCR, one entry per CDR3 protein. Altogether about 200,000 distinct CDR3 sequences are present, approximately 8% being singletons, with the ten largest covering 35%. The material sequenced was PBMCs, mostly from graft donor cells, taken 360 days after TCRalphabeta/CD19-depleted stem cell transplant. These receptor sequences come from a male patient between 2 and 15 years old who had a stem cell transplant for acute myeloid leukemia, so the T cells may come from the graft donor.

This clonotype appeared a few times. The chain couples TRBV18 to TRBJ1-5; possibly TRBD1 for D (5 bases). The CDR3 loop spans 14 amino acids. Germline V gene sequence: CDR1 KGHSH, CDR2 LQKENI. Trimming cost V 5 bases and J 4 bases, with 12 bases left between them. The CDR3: CASSNRTSNQPQHF. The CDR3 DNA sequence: TGTGCCAGCTCAAACCGGACATCTAATCAGCCCCAGCATTTT.

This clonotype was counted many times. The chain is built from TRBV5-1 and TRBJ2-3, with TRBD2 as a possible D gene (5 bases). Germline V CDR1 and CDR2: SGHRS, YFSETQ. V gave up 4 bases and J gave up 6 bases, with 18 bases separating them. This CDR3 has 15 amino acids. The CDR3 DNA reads TGCGCCAGCAGCAGGGAGACCCTTTCAACTGATACGCAGTATTTT. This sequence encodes CASSRETLSTDTQYF.

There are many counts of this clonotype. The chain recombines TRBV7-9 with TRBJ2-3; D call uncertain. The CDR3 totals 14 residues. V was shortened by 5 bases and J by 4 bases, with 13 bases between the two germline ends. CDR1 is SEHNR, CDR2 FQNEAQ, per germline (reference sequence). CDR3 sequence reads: CASSPKRTADTQYF. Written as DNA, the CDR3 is TGTGCCAGCAGCCCAAAACGTACCGCAGATACGCAGTATTTT.

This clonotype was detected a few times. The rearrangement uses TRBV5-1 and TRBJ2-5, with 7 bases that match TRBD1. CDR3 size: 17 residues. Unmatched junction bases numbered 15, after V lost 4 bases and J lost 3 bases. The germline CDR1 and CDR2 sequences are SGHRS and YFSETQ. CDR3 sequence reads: CASSRKGQVWLKETQYF. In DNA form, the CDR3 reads TGCGCCAGCAGCCGGAAAGGACAGGTTTGGTTGAAAGAGACCCAGTACTTC.

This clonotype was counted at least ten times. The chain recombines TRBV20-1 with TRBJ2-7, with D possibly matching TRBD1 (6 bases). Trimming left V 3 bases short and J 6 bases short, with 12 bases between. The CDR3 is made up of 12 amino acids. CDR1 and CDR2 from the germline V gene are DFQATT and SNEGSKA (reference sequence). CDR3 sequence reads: CSAREQGIEQYF. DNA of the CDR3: TGCAGTGCTAGGGAACAGGGTATCGAGCAGTACTTC.

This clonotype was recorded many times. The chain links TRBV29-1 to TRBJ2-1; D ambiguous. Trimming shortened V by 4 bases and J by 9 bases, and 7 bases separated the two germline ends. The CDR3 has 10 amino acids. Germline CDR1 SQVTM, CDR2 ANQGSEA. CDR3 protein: CSVAKIEQFF. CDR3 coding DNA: TGCAGCGTTGCCAAAATTGAGCAGTTCTTC.

The DNA for the CDR3 is TGTGCCACCTCCAGGGCCCCATTTCCCTACGAGCAGTACTTC. Its protein is CATSRAPFPYEQYF. This rearrangement joins TRBV6-1 to TRBJ2-7, with D possibly TRBD1 on 5 matching bases. The CDR3 runs 14 residues. The V gene's germline CDR1 is MNHNS and CDR2 SASEGT. With 10 bases removed from V and 2 bases from J, the gap between germline ends came to 18 bases.

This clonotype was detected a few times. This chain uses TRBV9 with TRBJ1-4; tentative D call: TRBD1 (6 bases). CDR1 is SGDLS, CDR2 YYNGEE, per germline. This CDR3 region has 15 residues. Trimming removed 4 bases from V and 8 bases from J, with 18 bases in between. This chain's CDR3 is CASSYEGGAREKLFF. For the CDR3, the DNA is TGTGCCAGCAGCTACGAAGGGGGGGCAAGGGAAAAACTGTTTTTT.

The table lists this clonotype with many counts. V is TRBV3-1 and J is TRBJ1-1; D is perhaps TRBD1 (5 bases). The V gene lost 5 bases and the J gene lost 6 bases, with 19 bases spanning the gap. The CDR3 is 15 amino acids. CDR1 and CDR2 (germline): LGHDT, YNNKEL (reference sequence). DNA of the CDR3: TGTGCCAGCAGCGAAGGCACGGGACCAGGCGCTGAAGCTTTCTTT. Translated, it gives CASSEGTGPGAEAFF.

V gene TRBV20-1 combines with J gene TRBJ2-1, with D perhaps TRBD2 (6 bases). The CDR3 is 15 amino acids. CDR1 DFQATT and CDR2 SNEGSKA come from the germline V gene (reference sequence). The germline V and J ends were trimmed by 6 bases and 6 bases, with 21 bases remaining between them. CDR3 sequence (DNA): TGCAGTGCCACATGGGCTGGGGGGATGGGCAATGAGCAGTTCTTC. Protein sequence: CSATWAGGMGNEQFF.

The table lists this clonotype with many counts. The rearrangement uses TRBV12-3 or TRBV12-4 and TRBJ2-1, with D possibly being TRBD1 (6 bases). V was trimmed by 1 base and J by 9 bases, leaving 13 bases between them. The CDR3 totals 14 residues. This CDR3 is CASSLGEGVGEQFF. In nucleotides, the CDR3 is TGTGCCAGCAGTTTAGGTGAGGGGGTCGGTGAGCAGTTCTTC.

The CDR3 region is CAINEGARETQYF. The CDR3 region has the DNA TGTGCCATCAACGAGGGGGCCAGAGAGACCCAGTACTTC. V is TRBV10-3 and J is TRBJ2-5; 7 bases align to TRBD1. The length of the CDR3 is 13 residues. Germline V lookup: CDR1 ENHRY, CDR2 SYGVKD. The ends lost 7 bases at V and 4 bases at J; junction bases unmatched: 6.

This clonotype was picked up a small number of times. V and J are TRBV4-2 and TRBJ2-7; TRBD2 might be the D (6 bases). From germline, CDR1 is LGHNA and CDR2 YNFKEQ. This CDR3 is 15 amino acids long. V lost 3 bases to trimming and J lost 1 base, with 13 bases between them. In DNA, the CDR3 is TGTGCCAGCAGCCATCCCGGGGAGGTTTCCTACGAGCAGTACTTC. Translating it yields CASSHPGEVSYEQYF.